This T cell receptor beta chain emerged from a study of response to subunit inactivated influenza vaccine. Germline V gives CDR1 SGHAT, CDR2 FQNNGV. The CDR3 has 15 amino acids. V was cut by 1 base and J by 7 bases, with 14 bases left in between. Many counts were recorded for this clonotype. Its antigen remains unknown. Study findings and constraints: Only a handful of new T cells, the authors suggested, are recruited with each seasonal influenza vaccination.

TCRdb processed the RT-PCR reads anew with MiXCR; each CDR3 protein has one entry. The sample records approximately 730,000 distinct CDR3 sequences, roughly 13% being singletons. This rearrangement joins TRBV11-2 to TRBJ2-1; D is possibly TRBD2 (6 bases). This clonotype originated in a man over 45 who received an inactivated influenza vaccine. Sample: PBMCs from blood, taken around 15 days before vaccination. The CDR3 sequence is CASSLGRSGGNEQFF. CDR3 bases: TGTGCCAGCAGCTTAGGGCGGAGTGGGGGGAATGAGCAGTTCTTC.